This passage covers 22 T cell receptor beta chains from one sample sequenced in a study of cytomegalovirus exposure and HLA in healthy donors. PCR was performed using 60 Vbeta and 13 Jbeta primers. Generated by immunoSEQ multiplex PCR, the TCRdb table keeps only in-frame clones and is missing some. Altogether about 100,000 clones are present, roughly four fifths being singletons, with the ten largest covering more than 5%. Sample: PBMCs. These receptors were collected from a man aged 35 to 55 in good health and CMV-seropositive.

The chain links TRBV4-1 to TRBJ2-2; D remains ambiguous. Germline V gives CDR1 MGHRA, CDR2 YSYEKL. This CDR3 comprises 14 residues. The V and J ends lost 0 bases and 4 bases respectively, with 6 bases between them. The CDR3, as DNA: TGCGCCAGCAGCCAAGATCCCTTCACCGGGGAGCTGTTTTTT. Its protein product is CASSQDPFTGELFF.

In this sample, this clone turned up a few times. CDR3: CASSQDLGGQPQHF. The CDR3 nucleotides read TGCGCCAGCAGCCAAGATCTGGGAGGTCAGCCCCAGCATTTT. The rearrangement links TRBV4-1 to TRBJ1-5, with D unclear. CDR1 and CDR2 (germline): MGHRA, YSYEKL. The CDR3 loop spans 14 amino acids. V gave up 0 bases and J gave up 6 bases, with 9 bases separating them.

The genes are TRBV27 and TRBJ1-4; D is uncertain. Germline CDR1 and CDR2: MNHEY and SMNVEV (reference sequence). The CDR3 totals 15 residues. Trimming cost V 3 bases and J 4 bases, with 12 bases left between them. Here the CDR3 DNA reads TGTGCCAGCAGTTTTAGTCCGCAAATTAATGAAAAACTGTTTTTT. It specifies CASSFSPQINEKLFF.

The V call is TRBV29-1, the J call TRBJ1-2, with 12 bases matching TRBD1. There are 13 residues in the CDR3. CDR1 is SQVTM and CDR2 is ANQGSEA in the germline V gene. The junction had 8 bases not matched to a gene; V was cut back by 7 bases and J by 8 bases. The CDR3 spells CSAGTGGKEGYTF. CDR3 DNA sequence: TGCAGCGCCGGGACAGGGGGCAAAGAAGGCTACACCTTC.

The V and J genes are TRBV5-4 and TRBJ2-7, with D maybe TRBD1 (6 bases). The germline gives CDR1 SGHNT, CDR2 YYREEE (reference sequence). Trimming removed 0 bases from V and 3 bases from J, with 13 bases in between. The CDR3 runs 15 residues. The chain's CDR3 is CASSLVYRGFYEQYF. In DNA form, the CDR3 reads TGTGCCAGCAGCTTGGTGTATAGGGGGTTCTACGAGCAGTACTTC.

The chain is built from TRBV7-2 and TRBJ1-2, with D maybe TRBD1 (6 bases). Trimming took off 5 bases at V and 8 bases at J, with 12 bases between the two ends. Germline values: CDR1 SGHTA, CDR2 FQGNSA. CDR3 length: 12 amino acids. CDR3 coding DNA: TGTGCCAGCAGCAAAGGACAGAGCGGCTACACCTTC. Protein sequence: CASSKGQSGYTF.

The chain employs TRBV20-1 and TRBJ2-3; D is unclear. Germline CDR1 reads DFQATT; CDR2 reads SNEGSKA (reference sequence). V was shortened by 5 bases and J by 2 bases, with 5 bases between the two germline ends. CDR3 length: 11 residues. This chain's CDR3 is CSARLTDTQYF. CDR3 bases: TGCAGTGCTCGACTCACAGATACGCAGTATTTT.

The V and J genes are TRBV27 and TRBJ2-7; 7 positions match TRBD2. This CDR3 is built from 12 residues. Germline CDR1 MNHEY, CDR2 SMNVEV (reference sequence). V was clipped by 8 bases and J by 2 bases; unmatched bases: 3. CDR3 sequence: CASGDYTYEQYF. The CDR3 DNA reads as TGTGCCAGCGGGGACTATACCTACGAGCAGTACTTC.

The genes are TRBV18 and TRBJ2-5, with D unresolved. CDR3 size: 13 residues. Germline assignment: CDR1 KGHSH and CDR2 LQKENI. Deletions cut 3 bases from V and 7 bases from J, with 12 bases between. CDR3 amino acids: CASSPTDLVTQYF. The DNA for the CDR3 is TGTGCCAGCTCACCCACAGATCTGGTGACCCAGTACTTC.

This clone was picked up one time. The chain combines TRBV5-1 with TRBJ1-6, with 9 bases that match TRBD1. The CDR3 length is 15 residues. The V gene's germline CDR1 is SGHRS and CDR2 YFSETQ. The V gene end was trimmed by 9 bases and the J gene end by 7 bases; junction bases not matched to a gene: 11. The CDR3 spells CATRPTTGGNSPLHF. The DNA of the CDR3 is TGCGCCACCCGCCCTACGACAGGGGGGAATTCACCCCTCCACTTT.

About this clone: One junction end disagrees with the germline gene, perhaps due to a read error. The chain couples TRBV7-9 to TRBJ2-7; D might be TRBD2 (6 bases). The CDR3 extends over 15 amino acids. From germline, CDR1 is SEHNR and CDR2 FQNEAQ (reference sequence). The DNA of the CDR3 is TGTTCCAGCAGCTTAGCGACGTTCGGGAGCTACGAGCAGTACTTC. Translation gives CSSSLATFGSYEQYF.

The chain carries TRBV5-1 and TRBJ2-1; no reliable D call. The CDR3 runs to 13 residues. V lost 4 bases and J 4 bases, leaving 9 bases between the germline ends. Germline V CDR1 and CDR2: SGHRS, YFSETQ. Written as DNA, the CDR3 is TGCGCCAGCAGCCAGACGCGGTACAATGAGCAGTTCTTC. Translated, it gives CASSQTRYNEQFF.

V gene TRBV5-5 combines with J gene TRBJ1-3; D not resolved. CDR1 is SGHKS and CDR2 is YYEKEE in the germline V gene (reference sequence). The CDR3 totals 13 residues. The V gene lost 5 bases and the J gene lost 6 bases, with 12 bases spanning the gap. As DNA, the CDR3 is TGTGCCAGCAGTTATGCAGGTTTAAACACCATATATTTT. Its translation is CASSYAGLNTIYF.

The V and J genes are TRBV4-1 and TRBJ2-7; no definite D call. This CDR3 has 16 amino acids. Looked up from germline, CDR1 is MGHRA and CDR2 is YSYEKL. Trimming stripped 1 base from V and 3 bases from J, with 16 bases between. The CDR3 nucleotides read TGCGCCAGCAGCCAAGGTATAGCTTCCGAAATCTACGAGCAGTACTTC. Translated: CASSQGIASEIYEQYF.

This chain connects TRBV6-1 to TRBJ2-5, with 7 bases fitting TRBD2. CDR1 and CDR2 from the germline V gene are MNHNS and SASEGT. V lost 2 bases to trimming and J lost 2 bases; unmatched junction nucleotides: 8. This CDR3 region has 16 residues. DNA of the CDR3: TGTGCCAGCAGTGAAACACTAGCGCGAGGTCAAGAGACCCAGTACTTC. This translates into CASSETLARGQETQYF.

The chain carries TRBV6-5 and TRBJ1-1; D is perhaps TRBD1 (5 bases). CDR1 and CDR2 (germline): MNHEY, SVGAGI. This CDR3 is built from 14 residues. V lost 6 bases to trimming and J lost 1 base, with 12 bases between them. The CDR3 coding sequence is TGTGCCAGCAGCTCCCTGACAGCGAACACTGAAGCTTTCTTT. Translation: CASSSLTANTEAFF.

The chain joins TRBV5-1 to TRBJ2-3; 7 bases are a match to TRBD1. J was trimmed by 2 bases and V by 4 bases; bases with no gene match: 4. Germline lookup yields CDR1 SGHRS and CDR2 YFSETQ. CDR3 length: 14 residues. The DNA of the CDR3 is TGCGCCAGCAGCCGTGGACAGGACACAGATACGCAGTATTTT. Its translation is CASSRGQDTDTQYF.

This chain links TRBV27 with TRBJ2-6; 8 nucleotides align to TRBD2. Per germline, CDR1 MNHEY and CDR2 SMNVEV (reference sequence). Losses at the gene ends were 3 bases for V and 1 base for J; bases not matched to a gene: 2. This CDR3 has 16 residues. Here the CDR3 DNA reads TGTGCCAGCAGTTTCGAGCGGGAGTCTGGGGCCAACGTCCTGACTTTC. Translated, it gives CASSFERESGANVLTF.

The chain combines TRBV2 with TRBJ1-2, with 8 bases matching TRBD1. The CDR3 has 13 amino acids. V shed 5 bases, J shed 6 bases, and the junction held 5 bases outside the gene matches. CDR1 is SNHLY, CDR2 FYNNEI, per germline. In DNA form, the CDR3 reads TGTGCCAGCAGTTCGGACAGGGAGGATGGCTACACCTTC. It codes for CASSSDREDGYTF.

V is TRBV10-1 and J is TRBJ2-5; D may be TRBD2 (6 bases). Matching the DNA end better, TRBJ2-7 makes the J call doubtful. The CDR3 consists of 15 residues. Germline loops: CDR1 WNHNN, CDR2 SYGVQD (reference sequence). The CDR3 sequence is CASSGGTSNPYEQYF. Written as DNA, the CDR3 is TGCGCCAGCAGTGGAGGGACTTCGAATCCCTACGAGCAGTACTTC.

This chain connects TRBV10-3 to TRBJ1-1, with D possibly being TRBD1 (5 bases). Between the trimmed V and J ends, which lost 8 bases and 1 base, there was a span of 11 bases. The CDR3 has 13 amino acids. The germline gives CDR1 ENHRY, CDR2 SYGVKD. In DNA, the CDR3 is TGTGCCATCCGCCCCGACAGGAACACTGAAGCTTTCTTT. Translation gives CAIRPDRNTEAFF.

The CDR3: CAWSTGPAEMGYGYTF. The CDR3, as DNA: TGTGCCTGGAGTACAGGGCCGGCAGAGATGGGCTATGGCTACACCTTC. The V gene is TRBV30, the J gene TRBJ1-2, with D tentatively TRBD1 (6 bases). Trimming took off 2 bases at V and 4 bases at J, with 20 bases between the two ends. Looked up from germline, CDR1 is GTSNPN and CDR2 is SVGIG (reference sequence). This CDR3 spans 16 amino acids.